A single sample is the source of the 9 T cell receptor beta chains below, sequenced in a study of shared clonotypes between healthy human individuals. Only in-frame clones appear in the TCRdb table, and some are missing; sequencing was by immunoSEQ multiplex PCR. The top ten hold 0.85% to 1.2% of the sample, which has about 2 million clones, about 94% seen once. CD45RO-negative, CCR7-positively selected cells formed the naive CD8 fraction, excluding terminally differentiated effector memory CD45RA+ cells. The specimen was naive CD8+ T cells sorted from blood. All receptors come from a young man in good health.

The chain has TRBV5-4 and TRBJ1-1; D unclear. The CDR3 runs 13 residues. Deletions cut 6 bases from V and 1 base from J, with 10 bases between. Germline V CDR1 and CDR2: SGHNT, YYREEE (reference sequence). The CDR3: CASTTIGNTEAFF. The CDR3, as DNA: TGTGCCAGCACCACAATTGGGAACACTGAAGCTTTCTTT.

The chain recombines TRBV4-1 with TRBJ2-5; 9 bases are shared with TRBD2. There are 12 residues in the CDR3. Germline CDR1 MGHRA, CDR2 YSYEKL. Unmatched junction bases numbered 3, after V lost 1 base and J lost 12 bases. CDR3 protein: CASSQVAGEEYF. Written as DNA, the CDR3 is TGCGCCAGCAGCCAAGTAGCGGGGGAGGAGTACTTC.

The chain uses TRBV10-2 and TRBJ2-1, with 10 bases matching TRBD1. CDR3 length equals 15 residues. V was pared by 4 bases and J by 7 bases, with 7 bases of the junction left unmatched. Germline V CDR1 and CDR2: WSHSY, SAAADI. DNA of the CDR3: TGCGCCAGCAGTGCCCCGGGACAGGGGTGGAATGAGCAGTTCTTC. Its translation is CASSAPGQGWNEQFF.

The V call is TRBV13, the J call TRBJ2-3, with 9 bases aligning to TRBD1. CDR3 length equals 17 residues. After removal of 5 bases from V and 0 bases from J, the junction contained 9 bases not matched to a gene. CDR1 is PRHDT and CDR2 is FYEKMQ in the germline V gene (reference sequence). This CDR3 reads CASSATGGTFSTDTQYF. In nucleotides, the CDR3 is TGTGCCAGCAGCGCGACAGGGGGAACCTTCAGCACAGATACGCAGTATTTT.

The chain is built from TRBV6-1 and TRBJ1-4; D call uncertain. Trimming shortened V by 1 base and J by 7 bases, and 13 bases separated the two germline ends. This CDR3 region has 15 residues. CDR1 is MNHNS, CDR2 SASEGT, per germline. Here the CDR3 reads CASSEEVTTGEKLFF. The DNA of the CDR3 is TGTGCCAGCAGTGAAGAGGTGACAACGGGTGAAAAACTGTTTTTT.

Notes on this clone: The sample holds other DNA sequences that translate to the same CDR3. CDR3 in DNA: TGTGCCAGCGGCGGGGGCAATCAGCCCCAGCATTTT. Protein sequence: CASGGGNQPQHF. The V gene is TRBV9, the J gene TRBJ1-5; D is undetermined. The CDR3 has 12 residues. V was pared by 7 bases and J by 2 bases, with 7 bases between. CDR1 is SGDLS and CDR2 is YYNGEE in the germline V gene. Complete variable domain (other parts from reference TRBV9 and TRBJ1-5): DSGVTQTPKHLITATGQRVTLRCSPRSGDLSVYWYQQSLDQGLQFLIQYYNGEERAKGNILERFSAQQFPDLHSELNLSSLELGDSALYFCASGGGNQPQHFGDGTRLSIL.

V is TRBV29-1 and J is TRBJ2-1, with D unclear. With 6 bases removed from V and 10 bases from J, the gap between germline ends came to 13 bases. The CDR3 sequence is 11 residues long. Looked up from germline, CDR1 is SQVTM and CDR2 is ANQGSEA. In DNA form, the CDR3 reads TGCAGCGTCCTAGTTGGGCCAGAGCAGTTCTTC. It is translated as CSVLVGPEQFF.

The genes are TRBV2 and TRBJ2-7; 8 nucleotides agree with TRBD1. CDR1 is SNHLY, CDR2 FYNNEI, per germline. The CDR3 runs to 11 residues. With V trimmed by 6 bases and J by 6 bases, 1 base remained unmatched. CDR3 protein: CASRDRAEQYF. In DNA, the CDR3 is TGTGCCAGCAGGGACAGGGCCGAGCAGTACTTC.

The chain links TRBV4-3 to TRBJ2-7; TRBD1 matches at 10 bases. Germline lookup yields CDR1 LGHNA and CDR2 YSLEER. Trimming took 4 bases from V and 4 from J; bases not matched to a gene: 4. This CDR3 spans 14 amino acids. CDR3 DNA sequence: TGCGCCAGCAGCCGGGGACAGGGGAGTTACGAGCAGTACTTC. Translating gives CASSRGQGSYEQYF.